These 15 T cell receptor beta chains were all obtained from the same sample, sequenced in a study of T-cell reconstitution after alpha-beta-depleted transplantation in children. Unique molecular identifiers were built into the TCRbeta library. TCRdb recomputed calls from the PCR reads with MiXCR, one row per CDR3 protein. The repertoire consists of approximately 98,000 distinct CDR3 sequences, with 5% to 7% occurring once and the leading ten covering approximately 23%. The specimen was PBMCs, mostly from graft donor cells, collected 360 days after TCRalphabeta/CD19-depleted stem cell transplant. The receptors here all came from a male patient between 2 and 15 years old who had a stem cell transplant for acute lymphoblastic leukemia, so the T cells may come from the graft donor.

CDR3 DNA sequence: TGTGCCACCAGGACCCAAACTTACTATGGCTACACCTTC. Translation gives CATRTQTYYGYTF. The rearrangement joins TRBV24-1 to TRBJ1-2; D remains ambiguous. CDR3 length equals 13 residues. The V end lost 7 bases, the J end lost 3 bases, and 11 bases lay between the germline ends. CDR1 is KGHDR and CDR2 is SFDVKD in the germline V gene.

This clonotype was detected ten times or more. The chain combines TRBV6-5 with TRBJ2-3, with D unclear. Trimming removed 6 bases at V and 4 bases at J, with 11 bases between. The CDR3 runs to 13 residues. The germline V gene encodes CDR1 MNHEY and CDR2 SVGAGI. The CDR3 reads CASRQIEADTQYF. CDR3 nucleotides: TGTGCCAGCAGACAGATAGAGGCAGATACGCAGTATTTT.

This chain connects TRBV6-1 to TRBJ2-5; perhaps TRBD1 as D (6 bases). V was shortened by 3 bases and J by 0 bases, with 11 bases between the two germline ends. This CDR3 has 15 amino acids. Looked up from germline, CDR1 is MNHNS and CDR2 is SASEGT. CDR3 sequence reads: CASSDPQGYQETQYF. In DNA, the CDR3 is TGTGCCAGCAGTGACCCCCAGGGGTACCAAGAGACCCAGTACTTC.

Only a few counts were recorded for this clonotype. V gene TRBV12-1 combines with J gene TRBJ2-4; the DNA was not used to check the table's D call, TRBD1. TRBV12-1 is tagged as a pseudogene. This CDR3 is 20 amino acids long. The CDR3 DNA reads as TGTGCTCAGGAAACCCAAAAAAGGGGCCGGGGTGAGGATGGCAAAAACATTCAGTACTTC. Protein: CAQETQKRGRGEDGKNIQYF.

This clonotype was seen many times. This chain joins TRBV5-4 and TRBJ2-1; 9 positions match TRBD2. V lost 2 bases, J lost 2 bases, and 2 bases stayed unmatched. This CDR3 has 15 amino acids. Germline V CDR1 and CDR2: SGHNT, YYREEE (reference sequence). The CDR3 sequence is CASSFSGGPYNEQFF. Here the CDR3 DNA reads TGTGCCAGCAGCTTTAGCGGGGGACCCTACAATGAGCAGTTCTTC.

This clonotype was counted many times. The CDR3 nucleotides read TGCAGCGTTGAAGGCGTCCCCGCCGAGCAGTACTTC. Protein: CSVEGVPAEQYF. The rearrangement links TRBV29-1 to TRBJ2-7; D remains unclear. V gave up 1 base and J gave up 6 bases, with 10 bases separating them. The CDR3 loop spans 12 amino acids. The germline V gene encodes CDR1 SQVTM and CDR2 ANQGSEA.

The table lists this clonotype with a few counts. The chain recombines TRBV19 with TRBJ2-1, with TRBD1 as a possible D gene (5 bases). Trimming removed 8 bases from V and 8 bases from J, with 7 bases in between. CDR3 length: 10 amino acids. CDR1 and CDR2 from the germline V gene are LNHDA and SQIVND (reference sequence). CDR3 nucleotides: TGTGCCAGTTGGGGCGATGAGCAGTTCTTC. Protein: CASWGDEQFF.

In its sample, this clonotype was seen many times. The chain recombines TRBV5-5 with TRBJ2-2; no firm D call. CDR1 is SGHKS, CDR2 YYEKEE, per germline (reference sequence). Trimming cost V 0 bases and J 3 bases, with 6 bases left between them. This CDR3 contains 14 residues. CDR3 DNA: TGTGCCAGCAGCTTGGGTGGGGACACCGGGGAGCTGTTTTTT. Translated, it gives CASSLGGDTGELFF.

Ten or more counts support this clonotype. The J gene is TRBJ2-4, the V gene TRBV5-1, with 9 bases fitting TRBD1. This CDR3 region has 15 residues. Germline CDR1 SGHRS, CDR2 YFSETQ. The J segment lost 10 bases and the V segment lost 3 bases, leaving 11 bases of the junction unmatched. CDR3: CASSSLVDRGIIQYF. In DNA form, the CDR3 reads TGCGCCAGCAGCTCACTTGTGGACAGGGGAATAATTCAGTACTTC.

This clonotype was counted many times. This sequence joins TRBV11-1 and TRBJ1-1; tentatively, D is TRBD1 (5 bases). Germline V gene lookup returns CDR1 SGHAT and CDR2 FQDESV (reference sequence). This CDR3 region has 15 residues. V dropped 3 bases and J dropped 1 base, with 12 bases sitting between them. The CDR3 is CASSFLGAGNTEAFF. The DNA of the CDR3 is TGTGCCAGCAGCTTCTTAGGGGCGGGGAACACTGAAGCTTTCTTT.

This clonotype was seen repeatedly, ten times or more. The chain has TRBV5-1 and TRBJ2-7; a weak D match, TRBD1 (5 bases). V lost 4 bases to trimming and J lost 2 bases, with 10 bases between them. There are 13 residues in the CDR3. The germline gives CDR1 SGHRS, CDR2 YFSETQ. The CDR3: CASSAGITYEQYF. The CDR3 DNA sequence: TGCGCCAGCAGCGCAGGGATAACCTACGAGCAGTACTTC.

This clonotype was counted ten times or more. This chain joins TRBV6-2 or TRBV6-3 and TRBJ2-1, with TRBD2 matching 9 bases. The J segment lost 3 bases and the V segment lost 6 bases, leaving 9 bases of the junction unmatched. The V gene's germline CDR1 is MNHEY and CDR2 SVGEGT. This CDR3 spans 16 amino acids. In nucleotides, the CDR3 is TGTGCCAGCAGCTCCATACTAGCGGGTGACTACAATGAGCAGTTCTTC. Encoded protein: CASSSILAGDYNEQFF.

This clonotype occurred many times. This sequence joins TRBV11-2 and TRBJ2-7; TRBD2 matches at 10 bases. Germline loops: CDR1 SGHAT, CDR2 FQNNGV. The CDR3 contains 19 residues. Trimming removed 2 bases from V and 2 bases from J; junction bases left unmatched: 15. The CDR3 is CASSLQASGSTSRPYEQYF. CDR3 nucleotide sequence: TGTGCCAGCAGCTTACAGGCTAGCGGGAGTACCTCCCGGCCCTACGAGCAGTACTTC.

The table lists this clonotype with many counts. This chain's CDR3 is CASSQGQGPKETQYF. CDR3 bases: TGTGCCAGCAGCCAAGGACAGGGGCCGAAAGAGACCCAGTACTTC. This chain connects TRBV4-2 to TRBJ2-5, with 8 positions matching TRBD1. The CDR3 length is 15 residues. Germline V gives CDR1 LGHNA, CDR2 YNFKEQ. V was pared by 1 base and J by 3 bases, with 4 bases of the junction left unmatched.

This clonotype was detected many times. The chain uses TRBV2 and TRBJ2-7; D possibly uses TRBD1 or TRBD2 (5 bases each). V lost 10 bases to trimming and J lost 3 bases, with 16 bases between them. Germline values: CDR1 SNHLY, CDR2 FYNNEI. The CDR3 is made up of 13 amino acids. CDR3 nucleotide sequence: TGTGCCACTCGTGGCCGGGACCGCTACGAGCAGTACTTC. It yields the protein CATRGRDRYEQYF.